This T cell receptor (beta chain) comes out of a study of long-term antiretroviral therapy in people with HIV. As regards this clone: Its antigen is not known.

Findings of the study overall: Transplant-donor-level diversity was not reached after ART, though diversity increased. Pre-ART clonal expansions dominated every time point's repertoire.

CDR3 length: 15 residues. Germline V gene sequence: CDR1 SGHDT, CDR2 YYEEEE. Trimming took 2 bases from V and 3 from J; bases not matched to a gene: 6. Survey level was the resolution at which the v3.0 immunoSEQ assay ran. Using immunoSEQ multiplex PCR, the repertoire was profiled, and TCRdb retains in-frame clones only, with some absent. The table shows roughly 38,000 clones, with roughly 78% occurring only once. No donor had fewer than one pre-ART PBMC sample or fewer than two post-ART PBMC samples. The input for sequencing was unsorted PBMCs, taken 3.4 years after starting antiretroviral therapy. The rearrangement joins TRBV5-6 to TRBJ2-3, with 7 bases that match TRBD2. The receptor was derived from a man under 40 with HIV. CDR3: CASSLLAGGTDTQYF. The CDR3 region has the DNA TGTGCCAGCAGCTTATTAGCGGGTGGGACAGATACGCAGTATTTT.